This TCR beta chain was found in a study of T cells in Graves' hyperthyroidism and ophthalmopathy. The study, taken as a whole, reports: Researchers found most expanded thyroid clonotypes above 0.001 in blood as well. For ophthalmopathy, model prediction preceded onset by a median about 6.2 months.

The investigators amplified TCR beta CDR3 regions from RNA transcripts. During a first-round RT-PCR of the TCR CDR3, the HTBI primer set was used. One entry per CDR3 protein, called by TCRdb with MiXCR from the multiplex PCR reads. In the table there are hundreds of thousands of distinct CDR3 sequences, about 24% of which are singletons. The CDR3 contains 12 residues. Germline V gene lookup returns CDR1 SGHRS and CDR2 YFSETQ. The V and J ends lost 4 bases and 5 bases respectively, with 10 bases between them. This clonotype has more than one count but fewer than ten. Antigen specificity is unknown. The PBMCs studied were ones that came from about 10 ml fresh peripheral blood.

What was sequenced was blood. The chain joins TRBV5-1 to TRBJ2-7; a possible D gene is TRBD1 (5 bases). This receptor was taken from a woman aged 25 to 39 with Graves' ophthalmopathy. CDR3 DNA sequence: TGCGCCAGCAGCCCCGCAGGGAACGAGCAGTACTTC. Protein: CASSPAGNEQYF.